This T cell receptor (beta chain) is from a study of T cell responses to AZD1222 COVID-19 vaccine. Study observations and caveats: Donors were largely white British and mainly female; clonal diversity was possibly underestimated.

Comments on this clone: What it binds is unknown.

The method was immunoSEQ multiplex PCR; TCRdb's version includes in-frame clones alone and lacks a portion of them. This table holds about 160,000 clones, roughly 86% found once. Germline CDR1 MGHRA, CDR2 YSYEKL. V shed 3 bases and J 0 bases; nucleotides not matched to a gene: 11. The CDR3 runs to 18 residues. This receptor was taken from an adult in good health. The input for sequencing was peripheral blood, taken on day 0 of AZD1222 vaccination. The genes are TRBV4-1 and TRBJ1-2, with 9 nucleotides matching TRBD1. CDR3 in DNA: TGCGCCAGCAGCCACCCCCGGACAGGGGCCCTACCTAACTATGGCTACACCTTC. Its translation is CASSHPRTGALPNYGYTF.